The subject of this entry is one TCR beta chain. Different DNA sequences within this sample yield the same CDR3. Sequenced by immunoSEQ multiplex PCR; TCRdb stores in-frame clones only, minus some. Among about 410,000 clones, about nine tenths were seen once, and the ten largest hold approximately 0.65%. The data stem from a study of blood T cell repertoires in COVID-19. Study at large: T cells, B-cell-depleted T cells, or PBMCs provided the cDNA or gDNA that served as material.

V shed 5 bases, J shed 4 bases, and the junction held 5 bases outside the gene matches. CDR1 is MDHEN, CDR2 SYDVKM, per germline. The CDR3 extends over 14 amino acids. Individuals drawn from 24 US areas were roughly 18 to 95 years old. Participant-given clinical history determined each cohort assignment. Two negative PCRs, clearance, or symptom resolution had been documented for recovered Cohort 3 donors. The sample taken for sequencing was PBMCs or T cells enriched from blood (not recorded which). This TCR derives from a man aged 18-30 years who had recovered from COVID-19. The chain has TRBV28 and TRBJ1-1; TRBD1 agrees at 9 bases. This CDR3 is CASSPGQGFTEAFF. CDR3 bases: TGTGCCAGCAGTCCAGGACAGGGGTTCACTGAAGCTTTCTTT.